These T cell receptor beta chains were read from a single sample in a study of T cell repertoires in cytomegalovirus infection. These TCRs are of unknown antigen specificity. TCRdb re-called the reads through MiXCR, storing one row per CDR3 protein. The sample includes 900,000 to 950,000 distinct CDR3 sequences, roughly 31% seen only once; the top ten take around 15%. The input for sequencing was cultured CD8+ T cells from PBMCs, taken from culture after CMV antigen stimulation. All receptors derive from a human donor in good health (CMV status not recorded). Some clones in this sample may be carry-over from other donors' samples. The CDR3 runs from the conserved cysteine through the conserved F or W. Each record gives: D gene, V gene, clone size, J gene, CDR3 length, CDR3 DNA, CDR3 protein. The D gene is left open where the match is weak. Clone size, where shown, is once, few, many, or a class for clones that have expanded.

d_call: NA; v_call: TRBV27; clone_size: few; j_call: TRBJ1-5; cdr3_length: 15; cdr3_nt: TGTGCCAGCAGTTTAGCGGGGGTGGACAATCAGCCCCAGCATTTT; cdr3_aa: CASSLAGVDNQPQHF
d_call: NA; v_call: TRBV14; clone_size: NA; j_call: TRBJ1-2; cdr3_length: 13; cdr3_nt: TGTGCCAGCAGCCACCTGGGGGGCGATGGCTACACCTTC; cdr3_aa: CASSHLGGDGYTF
d_call: NA; v_call: TRBV7-3; clone_size: NA; j_call: TRBJ1-6; cdr3_length: 15; cdr3_nt: TGTGCCAGCAGCATCGACTGGATGAATAATTCACCCCTCCACTTT; cdr3_aa: CASSIDWMNNSPLHF
d_call: NA; v_call: TRBV7-2; clone_size: few; j_call: TRBJ1-6; cdr3_length: 15; cdr3_nt: TGTGCCAGCAGCTTAGAAAACCGCTATAATTCACCCCTCCACTTT; cdr3_aa: CASSLENRYNSPLHF
d_call: NA; v_call: TRBV7-9; clone_size: NA; j_call: TRBJ1-1; cdr3_length: 12; cdr3_nt: TGTGCCAGCAGCTACGGACAGACTGAAGCTTTCTTT; cdr3_aa: CASSYGQTEAFF
d_call: NA; v_call: TRBV7-9; clone_size: NA; j_call: TRBJ2-5; cdr3_length: 13; cdr3_nt: TGTGCCAGCACCCAGGAGCTTCAAGAGACCCAGTACTTC; cdr3_aa: CASTQELQETQYF
d_call: NA; v_call: TRBV7-2; clone_size: many; j_call: TRBJ2-7; cdr3_length: 15; cdr3_nt: TGTGCCAGCAGTTCCCGGGACGTCGGTGGCTACGAGCAGTACTTC; cdr3_aa: CASSSRDVGGYEQYF
d_call: NA; v_call: TRBV12-3/TRBV12-4; clone_size: NA; j_call: TRBJ2-3; cdr3_length: 12; cdr3_nt: TGTGCCAGTAGGGGGGTGACAGATACGCAGTATTTT; cdr3_aa: CASRGVTDTQYF
d_call: TRBD1; v_call: TRBV12-3/TRBV12-4; clone_size: NA; j_call: TRBJ2-3; cdr3_length: 18; cdr3_nt: TGTGCCAGCAGTTTGGGGAACAGGGGGGTTTTTGGCACAGATACGCAGTATTTT; cdr3_aa: CASSLGNRGVFGTDTQYF
d_call: NA; v_call: TRBV11-3; clone_size: few; j_call: TRBJ2-1; cdr3_length: 15; cdr3_nt: TGTGCCAGCAGCTTAGTGCCTAGCGTTTACAATGAGCAGTTCTTC; cdr3_aa: CASSLVPSVYNEQFF
d_call: NA; v_call: TRBV9; clone_size: many; j_call: TRBJ2-7; cdr3_length: 11; cdr3_nt: TGTGCCAGCAGCGGGACGGGGAAGCAGTACTTC; cdr3_aa: CASSGTGKQYF
d_call: NA; v_call: TRBV7-6; clone_size: many; j_call: TRBJ2-3; cdr3_length: 15; cdr3_nt: TGTGCCAGCAGCCTCGGACAAACTAGCACAGATACGCAGTATTTT; cdr3_aa: CASSLGQTSTDTQYF
d_call: NA; v_call: TRBV2; clone_size: NA; j_call: TRBJ1-2; cdr3_length: 12; cdr3_nt: TGTGCCAGCAGGGGAGCCACTATCGGCTACACCTTC; cdr3_aa: CASRGATIGYTF
d_call: TRBD1; v_call: TRBV6-2/TRBV6-3; clone_size: NA; j_call: TRBJ1-2; cdr3_length: 16; cdr3_nt: TGTGCCAGCAGGACCGGGACAGCAACGGGGAACTATGGCTACACCTTC; cdr3_aa: CASRTGTATGNYGYTF
d_call: NA; v_call: TRBV6-1; clone_size: few; j_call: TRBJ1-1; cdr3_length: 13; cdr3_nt: TGTGCCAGCAGTGAATGGGGGGGCACTGAAGCTTTCTTT; cdr3_aa: CASSEWGGTEAFF
d_call: NA; v_call: TRBV6-1; clone_size: few; j_call: TRBJ2-7; cdr3_length: 15; cdr3_nt: TGTGCCAGCAGTGAATGGAGGACAGCCCCTCGCGAGCAGTACTTC; cdr3_aa: CASSEWRTAPREQYF
d_call: NA; v_call: TRBV27; clone_size: NA; j_call: TRBJ2-3; cdr3_length: 14; cdr3_nt: TGTGCCAGCAGTCAGGGGCTTGGAGGAGATACGCAGTATTTT; cdr3_aa: CASSQGLGGDTQYF
d_call: TRBD1; v_call: TRBV7-9; clone_size: few; j_call: TRBJ2-1; cdr3_length: 16; cdr3_nt: TGTGCCAGCAGCGACACGGGACAGGGGGTGAACAATGAGCAGTTCTTC; cdr3_aa: CASSDTGQGVNNEQFF
d_call: TRBD1; v_call: TRBV4-3; clone_size: few; j_call: TRBJ1-2; cdr3_length: 14; cdr3_nt: TGCGCCAGCAGCCCCTTGACAGGGGAACGTGGCTACACCTTC; cdr3_aa: CASSPLTGERGYTF
d_call: NA; v_call: TRBV6-1; clone_size: NA; j_call: TRBJ2-7; cdr3_length: 16; cdr3_nt: TGTGCCAGCAGTGAAGAAGGCACAAGGATTACCTACGAGCAGTACTTC; cdr3_aa: CASSEEGTRITYEQYF
d_call: TRBD2; v_call: TRBV4-2; clone_size: NA; j_call: TRBJ2-3; cdr3_length: 18; cdr3_nt: TGTGCCAGCAGCCAGGCCCTCGAGCGGGGGGGCCGAAAAGATACGCAGTATTTT; cdr3_aa: CASSQALERGGRKDTQYF
d_call: NA; v_call: TRBV7-6; clone_size: many; j_call: TRBJ2-1; cdr3_length: 13; cdr3_nt: TGTGCCAGCAGCTCAACAGGGTCGGATGAGCAGTTCTTC; cdr3_aa: CASSSTGSDEQFF
d_call: NA; v_call: TRBV7-6; clone_size: few; j_call: TRBJ2-5; cdr3_length: 18; cdr3_nt: TGTGCCAGCAGTTTTCCCGAACGGGGACCGCGGAGACAAGAGACCCAGTACTTC; cdr3_aa: CASSFPERGPRRQETQYF
d_call: TRBD1; v_call: TRBV19; clone_size: NA; j_call: TRBJ1-1; cdr3_length: 13; cdr3_nt: TGTGTCAGTAGTCTTACAGGGGGCACTGAAGCTTTCTTT; cdr3_aa: CVSSLTGGTEAFF
d_call: NA; v_call: TRBV6-2/TRBV6-3; clone_size: few; j_call: TRBJ1-5; cdr3_length: 14; cdr3_nt: TGTGCCAGCGACGGACTGGTTAGCAATCAGCCCCAGCATTTT; cdr3_aa: CASDGLVSNQPQHF
d_call: NA; v_call: TRBV2; clone_size: NA; j_call: TRBJ1-1; cdr3_length: 15; cdr3_nt: TGTGCCAGCAGCGGATGGGACGACCTAAACACTGAAGCTTTCTTT; cdr3_aa: CASSGWDDLNTEAFF
d_call: TRBD2; v_call: TRBV19; clone_size: few; j_call: TRBJ2-5; cdr3_length: 14; cdr3_nt: TGTGCCAGTAGTGAGCGGGGGATGGAAGAGACCCAGTACTTC; cdr3_aa: CASSERGMEETQYF
d_call: NA; v_call: TRBV12-3/TRBV12-4; clone_size: once; j_call: TRBJ2-1; cdr3_length: 18; cdr3_nt: TGTGCCAGCATCGGAGCCGGGACCGATCTCGGTCGCGGGAATGAGCAGTTCTTC; cdr3_aa: CASIGAGTDLGRGNEQFF
d_call: TRBD1; v_call: TRBV7-9; clone_size: few; j_call: TRBJ2-7; cdr3_length: 15; cdr3_nt: TGTGCCAGCAGCCTTCCCGGGACAGGAGCCTACGAGCAGTACTTC; cdr3_aa: CASSLPGTGAYEQYF
d_call: NA; v_call: TRBV5-4; clone_size: few; j_call: TRBJ2-1; cdr3_length: 15; cdr3_nt: TGTGCCAGCAGCTTGGGCCAGAATCCTTACAATGAGCAGTTCTTC; cdr3_aa: CASSLGQNPYNEQFF
d_call: NA; v_call: TRBV6-2/TRBV6-3; clone_size: many; j_call: TRBJ2-3; cdr3_length: 13; cdr3_nt: TGTGCCAGCAGTCCCCCGGACGGAGATACGCAGTATTTT; cdr3_aa: CASSPPDGDTQYF
d_call: TRBD1; v_call: TRBV28; clone_size: many; j_call: TRBJ1-2; cdr3_length: 15; cdr3_nt: TGTGCCAGCTCTACAGGGGGCGCGAATGTCTATGGCTACACCTTC; cdr3_aa: CASSTGGANVYGYTF
d_call: TRBD1; v_call: TRBV5-6; clone_size: NA; j_call: TRBJ2-6; cdr3_length: 19; cdr3_nt: TGTGCCAGCAGCCTCCGGGACAGGTTCCTTCGCTCTGGGGCCAACGTCCTGACTTTC; cdr3_aa: CASSLRDRFLRSGANVLTF
d_call: NA; v_call: TRBV11-2; clone_size: NA; j_call: TRBJ1-2; cdr3_length: 15; cdr3_nt: TGTGCCAGCAGCCCAAGCGGGGGTCAGAACTATGGCTACACCTTC; cdr3_aa: CASSPSGGQNYGYTF
d_call: NA; v_call: TRBV7-2; clone_size: many; j_call: TRBJ1-4; cdr3_length: 16; cdr3_nt: TGTGCCAGCAGCTTACCCTCGACAGATCTTAATGAAAAACTGTTTTTT; cdr3_aa: CASSLPSTDLNEKLFF
d_call: NA; v_call: TRBV12-3/TRBV12-4; clone_size: NA; j_call: TRBJ2-1; cdr3_length: 14; cdr3_nt: TGTGCCAGCAGTTGGTCTAGTAGGGGCAATGAGCAGTTCTTC; cdr3_aa: CASSWSSRGNEQFF
d_call: NA; v_call: TRBV10-1; clone_size: NA; j_call: TRBJ1-1; cdr3_length: 13; cdr3_nt: TGCGCCAGCAGTCCTCTCACCGCCACTGAAGCTTTCTTT; cdr3_aa: CASSPLTATEAFF
d_call: NA; v_call: TRBV6-1; clone_size: few; j_call: TRBJ2-5; cdr3_length: 16; cdr3_nt: TGTGCCAGCAGTGAAGGGGCGGGGACTCCTCAAGAGACCCAGTACTTC; cdr3_aa: CASSEGAGTPQETQYF
d_call: NA; v_call: TRBV6-1; clone_size: many; j_call: TRBJ1-3; cdr3_length: 16; cdr3_nt: TGTGCCAGCACCGAACAACTTGTTTTCTCTGGAAACACCATATATTTT; cdr3_aa: CASTEQLVFSGNTIYF
d_call: NA; v_call: TRBV5-4; clone_size: NA; j_call: TRBJ1-2; cdr3_length: 11; cdr3_nt: TGTGCCACCAGCAATCACAATGGCTACACCTTC; cdr3_aa: CATSNHNGYTF
d_call: NA; v_call: TRBV19; clone_size: NA; j_call: TRBJ1-1; cdr3_length: 13; cdr3_nt: TGTGCCAGTGGGAACCCCTCCCGGGCTGAAGCTTTCTTT; cdr3_aa: CASGNPSRAEAFF
d_call: TRBD1; v_call: TRBV27; clone_size: NA; j_call: TRBJ2-1; cdr3_length: 14; cdr3_nt: TGTGCCAGCAGTTGGGGGACAGGGCCAAATGAGCAGTTCTTC; cdr3_aa: CASSWGTGPNEQFF
d_call: NA; v_call: TRBV7-2; clone_size: many; j_call: TRBJ2-5; cdr3_length: 15; cdr3_nt: TGTGCCAGCAGCTTAGCGGGCGTTATAGGGGAGACCCAGTACTTC; cdr3_aa: CASSLAGVIGETQYF
d_call: NA; v_call: TRBV11-3; clone_size: few; j_call: TRBJ2-3; cdr3_length: 16; cdr3_nt: TGTGCCAGCAGCTCCCCCCGGGCCGCTAGCACAGATACGCAGTATTTT; cdr3_aa: CASSSPRAASTDTQYF
d_call: NA; v_call: TRBV27; clone_size: NA; j_call: TRBJ1-2; cdr3_length: 15; cdr3_nt: TGTGCCAGCAGTTTGGTGGTGTCGGACAGCCGGGGCTACACCTTC; cdr3_aa: CASSLVVSDSRGYTF
d_call: NA; v_call: TRBV7-8; clone_size: many; j_call: TRBJ1-1; cdr3_length: 13; cdr3_nt: TGTGCCAGCAGCCCGTACTTGAACACTGAAGCTTTCTTT; cdr3_aa: CASSPYLNTEAFF
d_call: NA; v_call: TRBV6-5; clone_size: few; j_call: TRBJ2-1; cdr3_length: 16; cdr3_nt: TGTGCCAGCAGTTTATTTAGCCCGCAACAATACAATGAGCAGTTCTTC; cdr3_aa: CASSLFSPQQYNEQFF
d_call: NA; v_call: TRBV4-1; clone_size: few; j_call: TRBJ2-7; cdr3_length: 16; cdr3_nt: TGCGCCAGCAGCCCTTACGGACCGCCGGGCCTCTACGAGCAGTACTTC; cdr3_aa: CASSPYGPPGLYEQYF
d_call: TRBD1; v_call: TRBV5-4; clone_size: many; j_call: TRBJ2-2; cdr3_length: 14; cdr3_nt: TGTGCCAGCAGCTCCCAGGGGGCTCAGGGGGAGCTGTTTTTT; cdr3_aa: CASSSQGAQGELFF
d_call: NA; v_call: TRBV5-1; clone_size: few; j_call: TRBJ1-6; cdr3_length: 15; cdr3_nt: TGCGCCAGCAGCTTGGGAGAAGTAGATAATTCACCCCTCCACTTT; cdr3_aa: CASSLGEVDNSPLHF
d_call: NA; v_call: TRBV7-8; clone_size: many; j_call: TRBJ2-1; cdr3_length: 12; cdr3_nt: TGTGCCAGCAGCGCCACTGGGAATGAGCAGTTCTTC; cdr3_aa: CASSATGNEQFF